Listed below are T cell receptor beta chains from one sample, sequenced in a study of shared clonotypes between healthy human individuals. Profiling relied on immunoSEQ multiplex PCR, and the TCRdb table lists in-frame clones only, not all of them. The data hold fewer than 2.5 million clones, with over 85% observed a single time. Sequencing input: naive CD4+ T cells from PBMCs. These receptors all stem from a man aged 18-30 years in good health. Some clones in this sample may be carry-over from other donors' samples. Both conserved end residues are part of each CDR3.

j_call v_call cdr3_aa
TRBJ1-3 TRBV4-3 CASSQLGGSGNTIYF
TRBJ2-1 TRBV6-5 CASSYSGLAGANEQFF
TRBJ2-1 TRBV28 CASQTVNEQFF
TRBJ2-1 TRBV28 CAASHPALDKNEQFF
TRBJ2-5 TRBV2 CASRDYSSSGGSQYF
TRBJ2-1 TRBV30 CAWSTGDREGNEQFF
TRBJ2-7 TRBV11-2 CASSLGPRVEQYF
TRBJ1-1 TRBV19 CASSTTRSGVGRAEAFF
TRBJ2-7 TRBV7-2 CASRTGSYEQYF
TRBJ2-2 TRBV4-1 CASSQASRAGELFF
TRBJ2-2 TRBV13 CASSFVGVTGELFF
TRBJ1-3 TRBV18 CASSGQSRGNTIYF
TRBJ2-2 TRBV7-3 CASSALVGVTGELFF
TRBJ2-3 TRBV11-1 CASTQRVADTQYF
TRBJ1-2 TRBV4-2 CASSQGTGNYGYTF
TRBJ1-1 TRBV4-1 CASSLRGWEGSNTEAFF
TRBJ2-5 TRBV4-3 CASSRGQAQETQYF
TRBJ2-1 TRBV7-8 CASSPGGSGYEQFF
TRBJ1-1 TRBV19 CASSMGLGANTEAFF
TRBJ1-3 TRBV11-2 CASSPSAGNTIYF
TRBJ1-5 TRBV15 CATSRGGSHQPQHF
TRBJ2-5 TRBV29-1 CSVEGGEETQYF
TRBJ2-7 TRBV6-5 CASRRGLASYEQYF
TRBJ1-5 TRBV7-9 CASSLAGQPQHF
TRBJ1-1 TRBV30 CAWGRSGTGGWEAFF
TRBJ2-7 TRBV5-1 CASSHNSAGGDQQYF
TRBJ2-7 TRBV28 CASSSLLQVYFSYEQYF
TRBJ1-1 TRBV7-2 CASSFTGQNTEAFF
TRBJ1-5 TRBV6-5 CASSLGQGINQPQHF
TRBJ2-7 TRBV4-2 CASSREQGAGNEQYF
TRBJ2-1 TRBV28 CASSRVSQLARYNEQFF
TRBJ1-5 TRBV28 CASQGERPQHF
TRBJ2-5 TRBV11-3 CASSRIGAGETQYF